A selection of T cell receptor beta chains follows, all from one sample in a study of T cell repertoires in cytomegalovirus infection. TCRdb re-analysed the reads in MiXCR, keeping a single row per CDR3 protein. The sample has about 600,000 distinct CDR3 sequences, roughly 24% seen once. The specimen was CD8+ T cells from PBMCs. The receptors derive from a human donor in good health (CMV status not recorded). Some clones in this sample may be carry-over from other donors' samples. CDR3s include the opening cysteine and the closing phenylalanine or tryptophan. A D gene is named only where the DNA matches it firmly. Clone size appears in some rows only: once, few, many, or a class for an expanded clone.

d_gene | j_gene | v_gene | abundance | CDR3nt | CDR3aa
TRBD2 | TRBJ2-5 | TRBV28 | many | TGTGCCAGCAGGACTAGCGGGGGAGAGACCCAGTACTTC | CASRTSGGETQYF
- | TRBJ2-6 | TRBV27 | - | TGTGCCAGCACCACCATGGTCGTGGACACCTTAACGGGGGCCAACGTCCTGACTTTC | CASTTMVVDTLTGANVLTF
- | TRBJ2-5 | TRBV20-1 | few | TGCAGTGCTAGGAGGTATAAAGAGACCCAGTACTTC | CSARRYKETQYF
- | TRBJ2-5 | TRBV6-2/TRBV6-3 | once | TGTGCCAGCACCAAACGGTCGGGCCAAGAGACCCAGTACTTC | CASTKRSGQETQYF
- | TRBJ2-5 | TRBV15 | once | TGTGCCACCAGCAGAGAGGTAGCGGAAGAGACCCAGTACTTC | CATSREVAEETQYF
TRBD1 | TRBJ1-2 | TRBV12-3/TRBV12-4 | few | TGTGCCAGCAGGGCCGGGACAGGGTTCTATGGCTACACCTTC | CASRAGTGFYGYTF
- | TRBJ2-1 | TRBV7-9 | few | TGTGCCAGCAGCACGGGGGAGCAGTTCTTC | CASSTGEQFF
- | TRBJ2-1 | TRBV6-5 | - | TGTGCCAGCAGTTTTGCCCAACTGACTCAAAGCTCCTACAATGAGCAGTTCTTC | CASSFAQLTQSSYNEQFF
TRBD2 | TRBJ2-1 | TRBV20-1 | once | TGCAGTGCCCCCTGGGGGGGGGGGCAGTTCTTC | CSAPWGGGQFF
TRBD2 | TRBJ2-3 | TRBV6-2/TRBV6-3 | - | TGTGCCAGCAGACTCCAGGGGACTAGCGGGCCATGGGATACGCAGTATTTT | CASRLQGTSGPWDTQYF
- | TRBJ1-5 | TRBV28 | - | TGTGCCAGCAGTCCCCCGCCCAATCAGCCCCAGCATTTT | CASSPPPNQPQHF
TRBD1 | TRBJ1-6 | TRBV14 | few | TGTGCCAGCAGCAAAACCGACAGGGGTAATTCACCCCTCCACTTT | CASSKTDRGNSPLHF
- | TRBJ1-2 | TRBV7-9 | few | TGTGCCAGCAGCCCTGACCCCAACTATGGCTACACCTTC | CASSPDPNYGYTF
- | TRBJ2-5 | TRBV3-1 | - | TGTGCCAGCAGCTGGGACCCGCGGACCCAGTACTTC | CASSWDPRTQYF
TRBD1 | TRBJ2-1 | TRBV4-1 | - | TGCGCCAGCAGCCAAGATCGCCGACAGGGGGACAATGAGCAGTTCTTC | CASSQDRRQGDNEQFF
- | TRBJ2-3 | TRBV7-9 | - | TGTGCCAGCAGCTTAGAAGGGGGGCAGTATTTT | CASSLEGGQYF
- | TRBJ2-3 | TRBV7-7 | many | TGTGCTAGCAGCCCCCCTGGGGGGTCAGATACGCAGTATTTT | CASSPPGGSDTQYF
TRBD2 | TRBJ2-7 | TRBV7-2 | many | TGTGCCAGCAGCTTCGGACTAGCGGGGCTCCGCAGCCACGAGCAGTACTTC | CASSFGLAGLRSHEQYF
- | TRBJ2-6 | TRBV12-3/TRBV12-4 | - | TGTGCCAGCAGAGAGGGACGCTCTGGGGCCAACGTCCTGACTTTC | CASREGRSGANVLTF
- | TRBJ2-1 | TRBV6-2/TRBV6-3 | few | TGTGCCAGCTTTAAGGCTGGGTACAATGAGCAGTTCTTC | CASFKAGYNEQFF
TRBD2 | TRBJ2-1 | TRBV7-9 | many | TGTGCCAGCAGCTTAACTAGCGGGGGTGTCAATGAGCAGTTCTTC | CASSLTSGGVNEQFF
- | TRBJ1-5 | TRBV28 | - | TGTGCCAGCAGTTTTTGGGCAGCGGGGGATACCAATCAGCCCCAGCATTTT | CASSFWAAGDTNQPQHF
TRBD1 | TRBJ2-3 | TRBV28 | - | TGTGCCAGCAGTTTGAGGGGGCTGGGAATGGATACGCAGTATTTT | CASSLRGLGMDTQYF
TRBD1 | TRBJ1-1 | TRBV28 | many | TGTGCCAGCAGGCTACACAGGGGGCGGGGGAACACTGAAGCTTTCTTT | CASRLHRGRGNTEAFF
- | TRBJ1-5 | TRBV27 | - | TGTGCCAGCAGCAGGGTAGCTAGCAATCAGCCCCAGCATTTT | CASSRVASNQPQHF
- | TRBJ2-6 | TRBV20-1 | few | TGCAGTGGTGGGACCGGGGCCAACGTCCTGACTTTC | CSGGTGANVLTF
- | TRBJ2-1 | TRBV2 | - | TGTGCCAGCGCCCAGGGGCAGGGGAGGGGGAATGAGCAGTTCTTC | CASAQGQGRGNEQFF
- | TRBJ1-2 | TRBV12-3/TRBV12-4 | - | TGTGCCAGCAGTTACGGACTGCCCGGTGTCTATGGCTACACCTTC | CASSYGLPGVYGYTF
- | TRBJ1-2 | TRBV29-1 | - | TGCAGCGTTGAGCGGGACCAGCCTGGAGGCTACACCTTC | CSVERDQPGGYTF
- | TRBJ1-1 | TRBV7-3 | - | TGTGCCAGCACCCCGAGGGCTTTCTTT | CASTPRAFF
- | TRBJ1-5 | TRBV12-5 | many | TGTGCTAGTGGTTTGATGGGGAATCAGCCCCAGCATTTT | CASGLMGNQPQHF
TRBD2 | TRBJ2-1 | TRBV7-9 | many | TGTGCCAGCAGAACTAGCGGGGGAGTCTACAATGAGCAGTTCTTC | CASRTSGGVYNEQFF
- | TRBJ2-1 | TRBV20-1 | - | TGCAGTGCTAGAGATTATATCAATGAGCAGTTCTTC | CSARDYINEQFF
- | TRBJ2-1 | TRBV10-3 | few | TGTGCCGCCTCAATTGGCCCCCGCTACAATGAGCAGTTCTTC | CAASIGPRYNEQFF
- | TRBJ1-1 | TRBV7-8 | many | TGTGCCAGCAGCGCCCCGGTCACGGAAGCTTTCTTT | CASSAPVTEAFF
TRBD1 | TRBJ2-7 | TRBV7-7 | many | TGTGCTAGCAGCTCCGGGACAGGGGACGAGCAGTACTTC | CASSSGTGDEQYF
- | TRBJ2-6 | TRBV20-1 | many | TGCAGTGCTTCCGACTACCCCTTGTCTGGGGCCAACGTCCTGACTTTC | CSASDYPLSGANVLTF
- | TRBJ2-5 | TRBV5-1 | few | TGCGCCAGCAGCCAACTCCGGGACGTTGAAGAGACCCAGTACTTC | CASSQLRDVEETQYF
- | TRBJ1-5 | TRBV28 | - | TGTGCCAGCAGTAACGACTCCAGCAATCAGCCCCAGCATTTT | CASSNDSSNQPQHF
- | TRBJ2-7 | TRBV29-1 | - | TGCAGCGTTGAATTGCACGACGCCTACGAGCAGTACTTC | CSVELHDAYEQYF
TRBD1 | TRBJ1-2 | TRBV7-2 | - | TGTGCCAACAGCTCCCGGGACAGGGTCACCTTCAACTATGGCTACACCTTC | CANSSRDRVTFNYGYTF
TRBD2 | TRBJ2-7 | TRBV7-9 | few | TGTGCCAGCATCTCGTCTAGCGGACCCTACGAGCAGTACTTC | CASISSSGPYEQYF